A single sample is the source of the 3 T cell receptor beta chains below, sequenced in a study of blood T cell repertoires in COVID-19. The assay was immunoSEQ multiplex PCR, and TCRdb's table has in-frame clones only and misses some. The sample lists just over 150,000 clones, roughly 88% occurring once. Sequencing was done on a sample of peripheral blood. The receptors were gathered from a woman aged 45-65 years with acute or convalescent COVID-19.

This clone was picked up a small number of times. The chain carries TRBV9 and TRBJ2-5; maybe TRBD1 (7 bases). Trimming stripped 0 bases from V and 6 bases from J, with 12 bases between. The CDR3 contains 14 residues. Germline values: CDR1 SGDLS, CDR2 YYNGEE. The CDR3 protein is CASSVDAGQKTQYF. The CDR3 nucleotides are TGTGCCAGCAGCGTAGATGCGGGACAGAAGACCCAGTACTTC.

This chain links TRBV9 with TRBJ2-1; 9 bases map to TRBD1. The ends lost 4 bases at V and 2 bases at J; junction bases unmatched: 4. From germline, CDR1 is SGDLS and CDR2 YYNGEE. The CDR3 is 15 residues long. The CDR3 sequence is CASSLRQGAYNEQFF. In DNA, the CDR3 is TGTGCCAGCAGCCTACGACAGGGGGCCTACAATGAGCAGTTCTTC.

This chain connects TRBV4-1 to TRBJ2-2, with D perhaps TRBD1 (5 bases). Trimming removed 0 bases at V and 0 bases at J, with 11 bases between. This CDR3 spans 17 amino acids. The V gene's germline CDR1 is MGHRA and CDR2 YSYEKL. The CDR3 loop reads CASSQDPGHPNTGELFF. The CDR3 coding sequence is TGCGCCAGCAGCCAAGATCCAGGACACCCGAACACCGGGGAGCTGTTTTTT.